This T cell receptor (beta chain) is drawn from a study of blood T cell repertoires in COVID-19. Across the whole study: PBMCs, B-cell-depleted T cells, or T cells were the source of the cDNA or gDNA that made up the material.

Clones were sequenced by immunoSEQ multiplex PCR, and TCRdb holds only the in-frame ones, with some missing. Among about 77,000 clones, approximately 80% were seen once, and the ten largest hold 4% to 6%. The CDR3 length is 13 residues. The V gene's germline CDR1 is SGHNT and CDR2 YYREEE (reference sequence). V was pared by 2 bases and J by 5 bases, with 4 bases of the junction left unmatched. The chain couples TRBV5-4 to TRBJ2-7; TRBD1 agrees at 7 bases. Sequencing was carried out using peripheral blood. This sequence was found in a woman in her 70s with acute or convalescent COVID-19. CDR3 in amino acids: CASSFQGVDEQYF. The DNA of the CDR3 is TGTGCCAGCAGCTTCCAGGGGGTGGACGAGCAGTACTTC.